The sequence of this T cell receptor (beta chain) was determined in a study of PD-1 blockade in classical Hodgkin lymphoma. Exposure to brentuximab vedotin varied, and each patient had relapsed following autologous stem cell transplantation. Overall study results and limits: For complete responders, baseline diversity was comparable to that of newly diagnosed patients.

In the case of this clone: Its antigen is not identified.

Generated by immunoSEQ multiplex PCR, the TCRdb table keeps only in-frame clones and is missing some. The table has 50,000 to 85,000 clones, 60% to 80% seen once. V dropped 7 bases and J dropped 6 bases, with 12 bases sitting between them. Germline loops: CDR1 MDHEN, CDR2 SYDVKM. CDR3 length: 13 amino acids. This sequence originates from a human donor with classical Hodgkin lymphoma. Material: peripheral blood mononuclear cells (PBMCs), obtained before the second cycle of nivolumab. The V gene is TRBV28, the J gene TRBJ2-2; D perhaps matches TRBD2 (7 bases). The CDR3 region is CASKGGPAGELFF. CDR3 bases: TGTGCCAGCAAGGGGGGGCCTGCCGGGGAGCTGTTTTTT.